This is a list of T cell receptor beta chains from one sample in a study of T cell responses to AZD1222 COVID-19 vaccine. Produced via immunoSEQ multiplex PCR; TCRdb's table is partial and in-frame only. This table has about 150,000 clones, roughly 90% appearing once. Sequenced here: peripheral blood, sampled on day 0 of AZD1222 vaccination. These receptors were obtained from an adult in good health. The CDR3 runs from the conserved cysteine through the conserved F or W.

TRBJ1-2	TRBV11-2	CASSLGHSNYGYTF
TRBJ2-7	TRBV5-6	CASSLGDRAYEQYF
TRBJ2-1	TRBV7-2	CASSLAWGAGGLYEQFF
TRBJ1-4	TRBV7-9	CASSPGGGSNEKLFF
TRBJ1-2	TRBV19	CASSRTSIGYTF
TRBJ2-7	TRBV19	CASSMTDSFYEQYF
TRBJ2-1	TRBV4-1	CASSPSSSSYNEQFF
TRBJ1-6	TRBV27	CASSPKTGPNSPLHF
TRBJ2-3	TRBV7-2	CASSPERLDTQYF
TRBJ2-3	TRBV4-2	CASSQDRGQSTDTQYF
TRBJ1-1	TRBV30	CAWTPATEAFF
TRBJ2-1	TRBV6-1	CASSEPGLAGGLYNEQFF
TRBJ2-5	TRBV27	CASSLNYKQETQYF
TRBJ1-3	TRBV13	CASSLGFREGREPGNTIYF
TRBJ1-2	TRBV6-6	CASGTGTAYGYTF
TRBJ1-2	TRBV7-9	CASSQTGQGYGYTF
TRBJ2-7	TRBV5-6	CASSLVSGREQYF
TRBJ2-7	TRBV6-1	CASSEAGSWGGPYEQYF
TRBJ2-7	TRBV24-1	CATSDLKGASGRAEYEQYF
TRBJ1-2	TRBV5-1	CASSFDRDVSYGYTF
TRBJ2-3	TRBV19	CATARGSSTDTQYF
TRBJ1-1	TRBV3-1/TRBV3-2	CASSQRTGARNTEAFF
TRBJ1-2	TRBV20-1	CSASRTTGGRNYGYTF
TRBJ2-5	TRBV13	CASSSAGGPSETQYF
TRBJ1-2	TRBV6-2/TRBV6-3	CASSSGREDRDGGYTF
TRBJ2-2	TRBV5-8	CASSFERTGELFF
TRBJ2-1	TRBV6-5	CASRGQGAPYNEQFF
TRBJ1-1	TRBV30	CAWSVPPRGTEAFF
TRBJ1-1	TRBV7-9	CASSQLGATGTEAFF
TRBJ1-2	TRBV20-1	CSASRDRLYGYTF
TRBJ1-2	TRBV13	CASSLLTGGANYGYTF
TRBJ2-5	TRBV19	CASSTGDRPRETQYF
TRBJ1-2	TRBV7-9	CASSLAGGTDGYTF
TRBJ1-2	TRBV24-1	CATSEDREDGYTF
TRBJ2-7	TRBV5-8	CASSIPGYEQYF
TRBJ1-3	TRBV7-8	CASSLATVSSGNTIYF
TRBJ2-1	TRBV5-1	CASSLGQGLSYNEQFF
TRBJ1-5	TRBV15	CATSSSGRQPQHF
TRBJ2-5	TRBV5-1	CASSGYQETQYF
TRBJ1-2	TRBV6-5	CASSYQEGRWGGYTF
TRBJ2-1	TRBV19	CASLERERSEQFF
TRBJ2-7	TRBV30	CAWSSQSYEQYF